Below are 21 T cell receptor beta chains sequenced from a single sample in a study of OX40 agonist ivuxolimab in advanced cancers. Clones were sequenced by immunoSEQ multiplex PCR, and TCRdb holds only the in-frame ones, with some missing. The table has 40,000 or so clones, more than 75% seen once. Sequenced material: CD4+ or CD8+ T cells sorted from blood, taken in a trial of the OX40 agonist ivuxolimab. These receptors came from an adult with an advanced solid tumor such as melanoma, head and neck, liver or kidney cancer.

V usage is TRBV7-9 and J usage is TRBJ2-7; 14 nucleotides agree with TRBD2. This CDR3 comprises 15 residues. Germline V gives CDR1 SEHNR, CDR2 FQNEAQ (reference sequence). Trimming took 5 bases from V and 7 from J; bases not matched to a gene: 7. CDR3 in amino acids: CASSPGTSGSGEQYF. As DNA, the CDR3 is TGTGCCAGCAGCCCCGGGACTAGCGGGAGCGGAGAGCAGTACTTC.

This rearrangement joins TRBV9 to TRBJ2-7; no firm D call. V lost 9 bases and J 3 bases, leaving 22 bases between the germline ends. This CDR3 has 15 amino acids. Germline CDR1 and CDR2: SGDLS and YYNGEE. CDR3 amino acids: CANIIVGGTYYEQYF. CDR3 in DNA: TGTGCCAACATCATCGTGGGCGGAACTTACTACGAGCAGTACTTC.

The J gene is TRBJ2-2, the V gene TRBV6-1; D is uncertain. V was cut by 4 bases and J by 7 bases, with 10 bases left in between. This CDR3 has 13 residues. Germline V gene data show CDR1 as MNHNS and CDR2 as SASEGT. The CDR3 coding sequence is TGTGCCAGCAGTGCTGACATCAGCGGGGAGCTGTTTTTT. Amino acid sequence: CASSADISGELFF.

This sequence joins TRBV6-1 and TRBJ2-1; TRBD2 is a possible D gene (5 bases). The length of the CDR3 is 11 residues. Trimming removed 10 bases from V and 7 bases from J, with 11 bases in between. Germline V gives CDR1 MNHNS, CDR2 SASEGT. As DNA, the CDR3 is TGTGCCACCGGACTTTCTAATGAGCAGTTCTTC. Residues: CATGLSNEQFF.

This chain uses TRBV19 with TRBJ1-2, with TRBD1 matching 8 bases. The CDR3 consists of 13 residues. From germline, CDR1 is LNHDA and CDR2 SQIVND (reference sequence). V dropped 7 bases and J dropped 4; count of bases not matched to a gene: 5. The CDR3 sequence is CASKDRGAYGYTF. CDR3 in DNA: TGTGCCAGTAAAGACAGGGGCGCCTATGGCTACACCTTC.

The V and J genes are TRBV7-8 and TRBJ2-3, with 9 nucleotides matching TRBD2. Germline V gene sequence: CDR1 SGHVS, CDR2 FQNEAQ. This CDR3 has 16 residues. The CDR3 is CALRGSGRDGEDTQYF. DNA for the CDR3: TGTGCTCTGAGGGGTAGCGGGAGAGATGGAGAAGATACGCAGTATTTT.

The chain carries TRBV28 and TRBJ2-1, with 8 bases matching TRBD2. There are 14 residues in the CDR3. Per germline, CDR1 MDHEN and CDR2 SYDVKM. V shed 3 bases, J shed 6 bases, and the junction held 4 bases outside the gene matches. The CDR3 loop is CASSFRSGSNEQFF. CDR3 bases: TGTGCCAGCAGTTTTCGAAGCGGGAGCAATGAGCAGTTCTTC.

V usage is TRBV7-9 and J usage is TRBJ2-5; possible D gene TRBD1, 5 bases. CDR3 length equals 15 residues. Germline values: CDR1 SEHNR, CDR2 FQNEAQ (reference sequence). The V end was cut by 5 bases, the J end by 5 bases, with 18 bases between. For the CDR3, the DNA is TGTGCCAGCAGCGAATCCCCAATAGGGGTCGAGACCCAGTACTTC. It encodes CASSESPIGVETQYF.

The CDR3 here is CASSVEALTGELFF. The CDR3 DNA reads as TGTGCCAGCAGCGTAGAAGCCCTCACCGGGGAGCTGTTTTTT. This chain connects TRBV9 to TRBJ2-2, with unresolved D. The germline CDR1 and CDR2 sequences are SGDLS and YYNGEE. CDR3 size: 14 residues. Between the trimmed V and J ends, which lost 0 bases and 4 bases, there was a span of 7 bases. Full variable domain (outside the CDR3, taken from reference TRBV9 and TRBJ2-2): DSGVTQTPKHLITATGQRVTLRCSPRSGDLSVYWYQQSLDQGLQFLIQYYNGEERAKGNILERFSAQQFPDLHSELNLSSLELGDSALYFCASSVEALTGELFFGEGSRLTVL.

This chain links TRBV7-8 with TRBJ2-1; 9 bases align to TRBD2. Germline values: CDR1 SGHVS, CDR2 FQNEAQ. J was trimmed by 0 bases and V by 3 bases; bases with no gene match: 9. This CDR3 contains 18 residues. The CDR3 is CASSLGDSGSSSYNEQFF. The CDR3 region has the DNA TGTGCCAGCAGCTTGGGGGATAGCGGGAGTTCCTCCTACAATGAGCAGTTCTTC. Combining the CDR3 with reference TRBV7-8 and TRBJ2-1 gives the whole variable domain GAGVSQSPRYKVAKRGQDVALRCDPISGHVSLFWYQQALGQGPEFLTYFQNEAQLDKSGLPSDRFFAERPEGSVSTLKIQRTQQEDSAVYLCASSLGDSGSSSYNEQFFGPGTRLTVL.

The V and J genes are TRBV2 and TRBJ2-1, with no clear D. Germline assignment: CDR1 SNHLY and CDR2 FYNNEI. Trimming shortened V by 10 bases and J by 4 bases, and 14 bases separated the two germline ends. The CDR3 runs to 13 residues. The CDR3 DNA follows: TGTGCCACCACTCCTCCTTTGTACAATGAGCAGTTCTTC. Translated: CATTPPLYNEQFF.

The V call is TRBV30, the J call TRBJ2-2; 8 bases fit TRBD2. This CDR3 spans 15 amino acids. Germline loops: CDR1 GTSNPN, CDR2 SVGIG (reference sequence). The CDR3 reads CASNSGATGTGELFF. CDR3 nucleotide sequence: TGTGCTAGTAATAGCGGGGCTACGGGGACCGGGGAGCTGTTTTTT. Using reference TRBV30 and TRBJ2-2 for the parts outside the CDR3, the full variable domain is SQTIHQWPATLVQPVGSPLSLECTVEGTSNPNLYWYRQAAGRGLQLLFYSVGIGQISSEVPQNLSASRPQDRQFILSSKKLLLSDSGFYLCASNSGATGTGELFFGEGSRLTVL.

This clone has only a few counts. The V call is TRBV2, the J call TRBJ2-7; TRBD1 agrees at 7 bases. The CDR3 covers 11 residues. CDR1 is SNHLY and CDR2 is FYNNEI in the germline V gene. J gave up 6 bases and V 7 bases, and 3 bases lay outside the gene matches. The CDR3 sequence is CASTYRGEQYF. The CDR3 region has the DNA TGTGCCAGCACTTACAGGGGCGAGCAGTACTTC.

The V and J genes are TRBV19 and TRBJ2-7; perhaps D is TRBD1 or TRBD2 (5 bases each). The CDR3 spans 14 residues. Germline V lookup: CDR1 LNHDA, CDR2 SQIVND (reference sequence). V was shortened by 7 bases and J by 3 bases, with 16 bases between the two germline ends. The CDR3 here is CASTRGDRGYEQYF. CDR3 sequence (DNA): TGTGCCAGTACACGTGGGGACCGCGGCTACGAGCAGTACTTC.

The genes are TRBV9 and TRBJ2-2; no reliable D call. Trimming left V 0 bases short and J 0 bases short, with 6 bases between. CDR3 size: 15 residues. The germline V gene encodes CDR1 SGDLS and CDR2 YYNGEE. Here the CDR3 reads CASSVETSNTGELFF. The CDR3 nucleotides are TGTGCCAGCAGCGTAGAGACCTCGAACACCGGGGAGCTGTTTTTT.

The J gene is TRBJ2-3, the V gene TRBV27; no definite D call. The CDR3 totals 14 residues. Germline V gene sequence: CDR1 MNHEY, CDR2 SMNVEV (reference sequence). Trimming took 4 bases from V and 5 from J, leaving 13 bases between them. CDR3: CASSSGPLIDTQYF. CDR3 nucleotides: TGTGCCAGCAGTTCAGGCCCCCTAATAGATACGCAGTATTTT.

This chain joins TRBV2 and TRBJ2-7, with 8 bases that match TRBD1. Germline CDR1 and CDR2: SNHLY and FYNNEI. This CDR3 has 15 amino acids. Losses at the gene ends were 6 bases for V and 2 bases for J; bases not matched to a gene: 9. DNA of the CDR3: TGTGCCAGCAGGCCCGCACCGGGACAGGCCTACGAGCAGTACTTC. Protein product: CASRPAPGQAYEQYF.

In DNA form, the CDR3 reads TGTGCCAGCAGCCAAGCTTGGGCACCCACACTCGAGGGGGATGAGCAGTTCTTC. It is translated as CASSQAWAPTLEGDEQFF. The chain couples TRBV4-2 to TRBJ2-1; D may be TRBD1 (6 bases). CDR3 length: 18 amino acids. Trimming removed 1 base at V and 8 bases at J, with 24 bases between. In germline, CDR1 is LGHNA, CDR2 YNFKEQ.

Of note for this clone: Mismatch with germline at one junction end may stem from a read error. The DNA for the CDR3 is TGTGCCAGCAGTTACATGCAGGGACGGAACGCTGAAGCTTTCTTT. Encoded protein: CASSYMQGRNAEAFF. V usage is TRBV6-5 and J usage is TRBJ1-1; D is perhaps TRBD1 (5 bases). Per the germline V gene, CDR1 is MNHEY and CDR2 is SVGAGI. This CDR3 spans 15 amino acids.

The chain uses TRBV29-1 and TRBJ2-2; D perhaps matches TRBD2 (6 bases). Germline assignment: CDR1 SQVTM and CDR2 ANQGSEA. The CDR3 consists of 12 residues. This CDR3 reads CSAPRGTGELFF. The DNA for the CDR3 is TGCAGTGCCCCGCGGGGCACCGGGGAGCTGTTTTTT.

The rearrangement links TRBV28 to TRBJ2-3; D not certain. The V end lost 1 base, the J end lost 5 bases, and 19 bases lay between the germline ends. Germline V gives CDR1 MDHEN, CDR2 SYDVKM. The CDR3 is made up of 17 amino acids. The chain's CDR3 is CASSLSSSELSRDTQYF. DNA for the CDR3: TGTGCCAGCAGTTTATCCTCGTCCGAGTTGTCCCGAGATACGCAGTATTTT. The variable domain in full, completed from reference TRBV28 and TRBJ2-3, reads DVKVTQSSRYLVKRTGEKVFLECVQDMDHENMFWYRQDPGLGLRLIYFSYDVKMKEKGDIPEGYSVSREKKERFSLILESASTNQTSMYLCASSLSSSELSRDTQYFGPGTRLTVL.